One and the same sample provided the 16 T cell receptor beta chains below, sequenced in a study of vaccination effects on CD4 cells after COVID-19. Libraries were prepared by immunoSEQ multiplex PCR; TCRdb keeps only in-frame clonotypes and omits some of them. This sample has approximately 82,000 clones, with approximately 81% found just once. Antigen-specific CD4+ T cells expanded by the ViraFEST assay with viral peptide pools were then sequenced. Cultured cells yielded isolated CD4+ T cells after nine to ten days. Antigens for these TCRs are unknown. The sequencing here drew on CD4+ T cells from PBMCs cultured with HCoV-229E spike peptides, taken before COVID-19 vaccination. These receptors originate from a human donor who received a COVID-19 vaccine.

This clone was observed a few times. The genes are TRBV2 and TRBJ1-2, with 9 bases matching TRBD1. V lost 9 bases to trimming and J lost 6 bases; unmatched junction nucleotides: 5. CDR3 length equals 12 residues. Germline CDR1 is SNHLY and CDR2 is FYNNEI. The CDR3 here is CASYRGRDGYTF. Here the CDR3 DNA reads TGTGCCAGTTACAGGGGGCGGGATGGCTACACCTTC.

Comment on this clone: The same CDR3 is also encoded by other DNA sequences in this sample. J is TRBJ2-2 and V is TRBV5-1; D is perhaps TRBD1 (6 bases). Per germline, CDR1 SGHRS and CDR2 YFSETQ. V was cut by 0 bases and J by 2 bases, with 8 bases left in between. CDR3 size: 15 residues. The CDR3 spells CASSLGGGNTGELFF. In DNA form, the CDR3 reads TGCGCCAGCAGCTTGGGAGGGGGTAACACCGGGGAGCTGTTTTTT.

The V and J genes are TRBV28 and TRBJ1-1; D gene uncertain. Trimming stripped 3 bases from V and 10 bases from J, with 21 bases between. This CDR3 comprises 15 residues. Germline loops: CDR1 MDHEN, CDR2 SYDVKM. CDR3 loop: CASSLRSGWNLGAFF. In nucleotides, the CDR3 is TGTGCCAGCAGTTTGCGATCGGGGTGGAATTTGGGAGCTTTCTTT.

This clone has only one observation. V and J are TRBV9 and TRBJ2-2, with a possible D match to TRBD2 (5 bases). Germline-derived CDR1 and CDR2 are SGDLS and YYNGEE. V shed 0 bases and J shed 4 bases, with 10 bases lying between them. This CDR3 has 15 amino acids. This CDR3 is CASSVDRGGTGELFF. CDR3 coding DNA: TGTGCCAGCAGCGTAGATCGGGGTGGCACCGGGGAGCTGTTTTTT.

CDR3 coding DNA: TGTGCCAGTAGCCTGTCCCGGGGCAATCAGCCCCAGCATTTT. Translation: CASSLSRGNQPQHF. The chain combines TRBV19 with TRBJ1-5; D is unresolved. In germline, CDR1 is LNHDA, CDR2 SQIVND (reference sequence). Trimming pared 6 bases from V and 2 bases from J, leaving 11 bases between. This CDR3 is 14 amino acids long.

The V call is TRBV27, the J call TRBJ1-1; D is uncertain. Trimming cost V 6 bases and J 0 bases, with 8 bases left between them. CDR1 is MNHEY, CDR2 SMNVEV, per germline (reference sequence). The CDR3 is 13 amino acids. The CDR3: CASSRWVNTEAFF. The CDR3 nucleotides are TGTGCCAGCAGCCGGTGGGTGAACACTGAAGCTTTCTTT.

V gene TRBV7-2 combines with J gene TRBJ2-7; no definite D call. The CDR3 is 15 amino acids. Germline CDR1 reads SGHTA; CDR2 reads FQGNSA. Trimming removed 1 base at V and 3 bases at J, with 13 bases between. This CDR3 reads CASSLVAGGNYEQYV. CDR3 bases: TGTGCCAGCAGCTTAGTGGCAGGTGGGAACTACGAGCAGTACGTC.

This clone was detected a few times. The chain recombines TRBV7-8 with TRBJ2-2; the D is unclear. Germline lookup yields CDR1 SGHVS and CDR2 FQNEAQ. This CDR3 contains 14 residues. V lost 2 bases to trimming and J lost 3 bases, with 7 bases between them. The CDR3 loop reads CASSLTRHTGELFF. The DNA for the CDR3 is TGTGCCAGCAGCTTAACCAGGCACACCGGGGAGCTGTTTTTT.

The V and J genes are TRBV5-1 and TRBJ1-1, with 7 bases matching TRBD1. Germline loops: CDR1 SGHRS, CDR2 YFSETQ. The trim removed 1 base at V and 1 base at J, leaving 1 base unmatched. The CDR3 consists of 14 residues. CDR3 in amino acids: CASSLRQGNTEAFF. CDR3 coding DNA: TGCGCCAGCAGCTTGAGACAGGGGAACACTGAAGCTTTCTTT.

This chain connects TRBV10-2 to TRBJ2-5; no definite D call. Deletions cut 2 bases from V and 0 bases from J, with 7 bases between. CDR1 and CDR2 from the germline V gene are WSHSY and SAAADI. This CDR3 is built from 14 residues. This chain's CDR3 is CASSEVQHQETQYF. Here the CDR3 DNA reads TGCGCCAGCAGTGAGGTGCAGCACCAAGAGACCCAGTACTTC.

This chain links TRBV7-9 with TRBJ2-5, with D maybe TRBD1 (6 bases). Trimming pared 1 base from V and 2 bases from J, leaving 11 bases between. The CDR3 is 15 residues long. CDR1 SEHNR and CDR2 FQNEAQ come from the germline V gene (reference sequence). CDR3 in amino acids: CASSLVSRGQETQYF. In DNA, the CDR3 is TGTGCCAGCAGCTTAGTGAGCAGGGGTCAAGAGACCCAGTACTTC.

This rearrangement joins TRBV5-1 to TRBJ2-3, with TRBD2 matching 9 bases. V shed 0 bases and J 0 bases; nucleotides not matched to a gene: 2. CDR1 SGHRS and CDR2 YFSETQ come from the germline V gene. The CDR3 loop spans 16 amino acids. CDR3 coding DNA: TGCGCCAGCAGCTTGGGCGGGGGGGGCAGCACAGATACGCAGTATTTT. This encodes CASSLGGGGSTDTQYF.

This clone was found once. CDR3 DNA sequence: TGTGCCAGCAGCCAAGATTGGGGGGAGATGAACACTGAAGCTTTCTTT. Amino acid sequence: CASSQDWGEMNTEAFF. The chain uses TRBV14 and TRBJ1-1, with D perhaps TRBD1 (5 bases). The V end lost 0 bases, the J end lost 0 bases, and 11 bases lay between the germline ends. Per germline, CDR1 SGHDN and CDR2 FVKESK. The CDR3 is 16 amino acids.

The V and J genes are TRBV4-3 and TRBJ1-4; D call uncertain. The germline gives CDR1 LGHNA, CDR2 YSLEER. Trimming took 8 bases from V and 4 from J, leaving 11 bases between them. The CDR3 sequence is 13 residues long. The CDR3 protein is CASADGNNEKLFF. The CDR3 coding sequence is TGCGCCAGCGCCGACGGTAATAATGAAAAACTGTTTTTT.

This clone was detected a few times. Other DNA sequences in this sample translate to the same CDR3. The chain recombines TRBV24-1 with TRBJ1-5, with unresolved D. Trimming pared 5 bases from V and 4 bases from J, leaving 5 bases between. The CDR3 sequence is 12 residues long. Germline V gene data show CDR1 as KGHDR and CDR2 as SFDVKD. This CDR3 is CATSGGNQPQHF. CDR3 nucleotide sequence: TGTGCCACCAGTGGAGGAAATCAGCCCCAGCATTTT.

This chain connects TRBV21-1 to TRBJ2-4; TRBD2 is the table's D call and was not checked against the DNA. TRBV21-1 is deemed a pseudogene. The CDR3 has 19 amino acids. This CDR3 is CASSKVRASGVWAKNIQYF. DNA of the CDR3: TGTGCCAGCAGCAAAGTTCGGGCTAGCGGGGTGTGGGCCAAAAACATTCAGTACTTC.